Presented here are 27 T cell receptor beta chains from one specimen sequenced in a study of PD-1 blockade in classical Hodgkin lymphoma. TCRdb's table, derived via immunoSEQ multiplex PCR, lists solely in-frame clones and lacks some. The repertoire has about 50,000 clones, nearly 90% of them found once; the top ten carry roughly 14%. Indicated time point: cycle 4 day 1 (C4D1), after 5 to 7 weeks of nivolumab. Every single patient, without exception, relapsed after autologous stem cell transplantation, and brentuximab vedotin exposure varied. This specimen consisted of peripheral blood mononuclear cells (PBMCs), obtained before the fourth cycle of nivolumab. The receptors stem from a human donor with classical Hodgkin lymphoma.

The V and J genes are TRBV14 and TRBJ2-7; TRBD1 aligns across 7 bases. The CDR3 sequence is 14 residues long. Germline CDR1 and CDR2: SGHDN and FVKESK. V lost 4 bases to trimming and J lost 2 bases; unmatched junction nucleotides: 5. The chain's CDR3 is CASSPSQGAYEQYF. Written as DNA, the CDR3 is TGTGCCAGCAGCCCGTCGCAGGGGGCCTACGAGCAGTACTTC.

V and J are TRBV19 and TRBJ1-5, with 10 bases matching TRBD1. The J segment lost 8 bases and the V segment lost 7 bases, leaving 11 bases of the junction unmatched. CDR1 is LNHDA and CDR2 is SQIVND in the germline V gene (reference sequence). The CDR3 runs to 15 residues. The CDR3 coding sequence is TGTGCCAGTATTCCGGGACAGGGGCAACACGAGCCCCAGCATTTT. Its protein is CASIPGQGQHEPQHF. Together with reference TRBV19 and TRBJ1-5, the CDR3 gives the full variable domain: DGGITQSPKYLFRKEGQNVTLSCEQNLNHDAMYWYRQDPGQGLRLIYYSQIVNDFQKGDIAEGYSVSREKKESFPLTVTSAQKNPTAFYLCASIPGQGQHEPQHFGDGTRLSIL.

This clone was detected only a few times. The chain links TRBV20-1 to TRBJ1-1, with unresolved D. Trimming pared 0 bases from V and 10 bases from J, leaving 9 bases between. CDR3 length: 11 amino acids. Germline lookup yields CDR1 DFQATT and CDR2 SNEGSKA (reference sequence). The CDR3 coding sequence is TGCAGTGCTAGAGAAGGAGCGCCAGCTTTCTTT. Its translation is CSAREGAPAFF.

The rearrangement links TRBV7-9 to TRBJ2-7; 7 bases fit TRBD1. CDR3 length: 14 amino acids. Trimming at V came to 4 bases and at J to 0 bases, leaving 3 bases not matched to a gene. The germline V gene has CDR1 SEHNR and CDR2 FQNEAQ (reference sequence). DNA of the CDR3: TGTGCCAGCAGCTCGGCAGGGGGCTCCTACGAGCAGTACTTC. Protein product: CASSSAGGSYEQYF.

This clone was counted once. The chain has TRBV6-5 and TRBJ2-5; 7 bases line up with TRBD2. The J call could be wrong; TRBJ2-7 is a better fit for the DNA end. CDR1 MNHEY and CDR2 SVGAGI come from the germline V gene. The CDR3 spans 15 residues. CDR3 DNA: TGTGCCAGCAGTTACTCTGGGGGGGGTTCCTACGAGCAGTACTTC. Translated, it gives CASSYSGGGSYEQYF.

The rearrangement uses TRBV5-4 and TRBJ2-3, with D perhaps TRBD1 (6 bases). This CDR3 is 15 amino acids long. V was shortened by 1 base and J by 7 bases, with 16 bases between the two germline ends. CDR1 is SGHNT, CDR2 YYREEE, per germline (reference sequence). CDR3 nucleotides: TGTGCCAGCAGCTTGTTGGGGGCGAGGGTTAATACGCAGTATTTT. This sequence encodes CASSLLGARVNTQYF.

The chain employs TRBV14 and TRBJ2-3, with D unresolved. V was shortened by 1 base and J by 2 bases, with 10 bases between the two germline ends. The CDR3 is 15 residues long. CDR1 and CDR2 from the germline V gene are SGHDN and FVKESK. This CDR3 is CASSQVSPTTDTQYF. The CDR3 coding sequence is TGTGCCAGCAGCCAAGTCAGCCCTACCACAGATACGCAGTATTTT.

This rearrangement joins TRBV19 to TRBJ2-7, with 8 bases that match TRBD1. J was trimmed by 4 bases and V by 5 bases; bases with no gene match: 1. The CDR3 extends over 12 amino acids. The germline V gene encodes CDR1 LNHDA and CDR2 SQIVND (reference sequence). The DNA of the CDR3 is TGTGCCAGTAGTGGACAGGGTTACGAGCAGTACTTC. This codes for CASSGQGYEQYF. Using reference TRBV19 and TRBJ2-7 for the parts outside the CDR3, the full variable domain is DGGITQSPKYLFRKEGQNVTLSCEQNLNHDAMYWYRQDPGQGLRLIYYSQIVNDFQKGDIAEGYSVSREKKESFPLTVTSAQKNPTAFYLCASSGQGYEQYFGPGTRLTVT.

The gene calls are TRBV7-3 and TRBJ1-1; TRBD1 is a possible D gene (5 bases). CDR1 and CDR2 (germline): SGHTA, FQGTGA. The CDR3 has 15 residues. Trimming left V 2 bases short and J 3 bases short, with 13 bases between. The CDR3, as DNA: TGTGCCAGCAGCTTATTGGGAGGGGCGGACACTGAAGCTTTCTTT. Amino acid sequence: CASSLLGGADTEAFF.

The chain links TRBV4-1 to TRBJ2-3, with 8 bases fitting TRBD1. With 4 bases clipped from V and 9 bases from J, the junction kept 15 bases outside the gene matches. CDR1 is MGHRA, CDR2 YSYEKL, per germline. The CDR3 consists of 16 residues. The CDR3 here is CASSRLPGQAWETQYF. The CDR3 nucleotides read TGCGCCAGCAGCCGCCTACCGGGACAGGCATGGGAAACGCAGTATTTT.

The chain carries TRBV9 and TRBJ1-1, with 7 positions matching TRBD1. The germline gives CDR1 SGDLS, CDR2 YYNGEE. After removal of 3 bases from V and 0 bases from J, the junction contained 5 bases not matched to a gene. This CDR3 has 15 amino acids. The CDR3 region has the DNA TGTGCCAGCAGCGCAGGGGGTACCTTGAACACTGAAGCTTTCTTT. Translating gives CASSAGGTLNTEAFF.

This clone was picked up one time. The V and J genes are TRBV6-5 and TRBJ1-2; a possible D gene is TRBD1 (5 bases). V was shortened by 5 bases and J by 4 bases, with 14 bases between the two germline ends. Germline lookup yields CDR1 MNHEY and CDR2 SVGAGI. The CDR3 is 14 residues long. This CDR3 reads CASSEVGTGYGYTF. As DNA, the CDR3 is TGTGCCAGCAGTGAAGTCGGGACGGGCTATGGCTACACCTTC.

The chain carries TRBV6-1 and TRBJ2-3; D gene uncertain. Between the trimmed V and J ends, which lost 6 bases and 2 bases, there was a span of 9 bases. The germline V gene has CDR1 MNHNS and CDR2 SASEGT. The CDR3 contains 13 residues. The CDR3 DNA follows: TGTGCCAGCAGGGATACTAACACAGATACGCAGTATTTT. Translating it yields CASRDTNTDTQYF.

This clone was counted a single time. The chain uses TRBV5-4 and TRBJ2-2; perhaps TRBD1 as D (5 bases). Germline lookup yields CDR1 SGHNT and CDR2 YYREEE (reference sequence). The CDR3 totals 15 residues. V lost 0 bases to trimming and J lost 4 bases, with 10 bases between them. Here the CDR3 reads CASSLAGRVTGELFF. DNA for the CDR3: TGTGCCAGCAGCTTGGCCGGCAGGGTCACCGGGGAGCTGTTTTTT.

This chain links TRBV2 with TRBJ1-6, with a tentative D call TRBD1 (5 bases). Trimming cost V 8 bases and J 9 bases, with 17 bases left between them. Germline CDR1 and CDR2: SNHLY and FYNNEI. The CDR3 spans 14 residues. The CDR3 region is CASEAGEYSSPLHF. The CDR3 DNA follows: TGTGCCAGCGAAGCGGGGGAATACAGTTCACCCCTCCACTTT.

V gene TRBV23-1 combines with J gene TRBJ2-7; 12 nucleotides match TRBD2. TRBV23-1 falls under the ORF class, with uncertain function. The CDR3 sequence is 18 residues long. J gave up 2 bases and V 1 base, and 9 bases lay outside the gene matches. This CDR3 is CASSQCGTSGFPTYEQYF. The CDR3 nucleotides read TGCGCCAGCAGTCAATGTGGGACTAGCGGGTTTCCTACCTACGAGCAGTACTTC.

V and J are TRBV7-2 and TRBJ1-2; 10 bases map to TRBD1. J lost 5 bases, V lost 1 base, and 1 base had no gene match. The V gene's germline CDR1 is SGHTA and CDR2 FQGNSA. This CDR3 has 14 amino acids. CDR3 sequence reads: CASSLGTGGYGYTF. The CDR3 bases are TGTGCCAGCAGCTTAGGGACAGGGGGATATGGCTACACCTTC.

The rearrangement joins TRBV7-9 to TRBJ2-5, with 8 bases fitting TRBD1. V was pared by 5 bases and J by 3 bases, with 8 bases of the junction left unmatched. Germline CDR1 and CDR2: SEHNR and FQNEAQ (reference sequence). This CDR3 region has 15 residues. The CDR3 protein is CASSRFLDREETQYF. As DNA, the CDR3 is TGTGCCAGCAGCCGCTTCCTGGACAGGGAAGAGACCCAGTACTTC.

The chain has TRBV28 and TRBJ1-3, with D maybe TRBD1 (5 bases). V dropped 2 bases and J dropped 3 bases, with 5 bases sitting between them. Germline loops: CDR1 MDHEN, CDR2 SYDVKM. The CDR3 has 13 amino acids. In nucleotides, the CDR3 is TGTGCCAGCAGTTTAGGGGGTGGAAACACCATATATTTT. It is translated as CASSLGGGNTIYF.

DNA of the CDR3: TGTGCCAGCAGTGACCCGGTAAACTATGGCTACACCTTC. Protein: CASSDPVNYGYTF. The rearrangement joins TRBV6-5 to TRBJ1-2; D call uncertain. CDR1 and CDR2 from the germline V gene are MNHEY and SVGAGI. Trimming pared 5 bases from V and 2 bases from J, leaving 9 bases between. CDR3 length: 13 residues.

The rearrangement uses TRBV14 and TRBJ2-1; 10 bases map to TRBD2. Germline loops: CDR1 SGHDN, CDR2 FVKESK. Losses at the gene ends were 2 bases for V and 4 bases for J; bases not matched to a gene: 5. The CDR3 contains 16 residues. CDR3 nucleotides: TGTGCCAGCAGCCAAATAGCGGGAGGTAGTTACAATGAGCAGTTCTTC. Protein sequence: CASSQIAGGSYNEQFF.

This clone came up once. The rearrangement uses TRBV14 and TRBJ2-1; the D call may be TRBD1 or TRBD2 (5 bases each). The CDR3 has 11 residues. Trimming took off 3 bases at V and 9 bases at J, with 6 bases between the two ends. Germline-derived CDR1 and CDR2 are SGHDN and FVKESK. The CDR3: CASSQGPEQFF. The CDR3 nucleotides are TGTGCCAGCAGCCAGGGACCTGAGCAGTTCTTC.

The chain carries TRBV29-1 and TRBJ2-1; possible D gene TRBD2, 8 bases. CDR3 length: 14 residues. Trimming stripped 3 bases from V and 5 bases from J, with 14 bases between. Germline assignment: CDR1 SQVTM and CDR2 ANQGSEA. CDR3 in DNA: TGCAGCGTTGATCGGGAGGGGGCCCACAATGAGCAGTTCTTC. Its translation is CSVDREGAHNEQFF.

This clone was seen once. The chain is built from TRBV5-1 and TRBJ2-1; 11 bases are a match to TRBD2. CDR3 length: 17 amino acids. J lost 6 bases, V lost 0 bases, and 8 bases had no gene match. The germline CDR1 and CDR2 sequences are SGHRS and YFSETQ. DNA for the CDR3: TGCGCCAGCAGCTTGGTGCGGGTACTAGCGGGAGTCAATGAGCAGTTCTTC. Protein product: CASSLVRVLAGVNEQFF.

V gene TRBV27 combines with J gene TRBJ1-1, with TRBD1 identical over 10 bases. The V and J ends lost 4 bases and 5 bases, in that order; junction bases with no gene match: 7. Germline CDR1 reads MNHEY; CDR2 reads SMNVEV (reference sequence). The CDR3 extends over 15 amino acids. CDR3 coding DNA: TGTGCCAGCAGTTCCTGGACAGGGGGGGAGACTGAAGCTTTCTTT. This codes for CASSSWTGGETEAFF.

V and J are TRBV30 and TRBJ2-4; D uncertain. The CDR3 covers 14 residues. Per germline, CDR1 GTSNPN and CDR2 SVGIG (reference sequence). Trimming removed 2 bases from V and 0 bases from J, with 8 bases in between. In nucleotides, the CDR3 is TGTGCCTGGAGTTTTGTTCTAGCCAAAAACATTCAGTACTTC. It yields the protein CAWSFVLAKNIQYF.

The chain recombines TRBV5-6 with TRBJ1-6; a possible D gene is TRBD1 (6 bases). The V and J ends lost 4 bases and 8 bases respectively, with 16 bases between them. CDR3 length: 15 residues. The germline gives CDR1 SGHDT, CDR2 YYEEEE. CDR3 sequence reads: CASSPGWGLDSPLHF. The CDR3 bases are TGTGCCAGCAGCCCGGGATGGGGGCTCGATTCACCCCTCCACTTT.